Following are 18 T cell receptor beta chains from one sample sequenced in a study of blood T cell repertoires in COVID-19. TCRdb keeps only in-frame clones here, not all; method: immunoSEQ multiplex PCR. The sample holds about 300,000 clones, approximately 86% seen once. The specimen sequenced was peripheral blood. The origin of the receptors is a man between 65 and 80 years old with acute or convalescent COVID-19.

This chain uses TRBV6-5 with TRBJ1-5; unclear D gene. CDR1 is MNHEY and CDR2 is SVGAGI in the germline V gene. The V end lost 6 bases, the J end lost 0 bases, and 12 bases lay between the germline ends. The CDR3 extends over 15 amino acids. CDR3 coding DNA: TGTGCCAGCAGACCCGGAGAAAATAGCAATCAGCCCCAGCATTTT. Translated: CASRPGENSNQPQHF.

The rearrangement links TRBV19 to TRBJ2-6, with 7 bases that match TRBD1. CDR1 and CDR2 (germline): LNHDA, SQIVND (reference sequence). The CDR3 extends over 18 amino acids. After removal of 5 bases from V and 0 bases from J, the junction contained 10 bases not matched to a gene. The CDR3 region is CASSPRTGFGSGANVLTF. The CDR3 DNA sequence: TGTGCCAGTAGTCCCCGGACAGGATTCGGCTCTGGGGCCAACGTCCTGACTTTC.

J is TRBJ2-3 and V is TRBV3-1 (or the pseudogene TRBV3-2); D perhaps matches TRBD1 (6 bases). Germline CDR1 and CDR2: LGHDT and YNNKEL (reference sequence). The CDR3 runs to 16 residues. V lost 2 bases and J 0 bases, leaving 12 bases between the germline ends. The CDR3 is CASSQNRVRSTDTQYF. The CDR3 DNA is TGTGCCAGCAGCCAAAACAGGGTGAGGAGCACAGATACGCAGTATTTT.

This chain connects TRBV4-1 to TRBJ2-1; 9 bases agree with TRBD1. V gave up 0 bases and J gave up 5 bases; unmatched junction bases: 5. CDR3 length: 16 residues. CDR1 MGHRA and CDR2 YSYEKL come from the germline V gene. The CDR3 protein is CASSQDGQGFNNEQFF. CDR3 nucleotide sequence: TGCGCCAGCAGCCAAGATGGACAGGGGTTCAACAATGAGCAGTTCTTC.

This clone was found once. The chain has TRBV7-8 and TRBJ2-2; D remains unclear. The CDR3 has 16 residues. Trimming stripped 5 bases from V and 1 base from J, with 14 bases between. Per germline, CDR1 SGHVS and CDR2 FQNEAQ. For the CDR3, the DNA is TGTGCCAGCAGCCTCTCCTATAACGGGAACACCGGGGAGCTGTTTTTT. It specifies CASSLSYNGNTGELFF.

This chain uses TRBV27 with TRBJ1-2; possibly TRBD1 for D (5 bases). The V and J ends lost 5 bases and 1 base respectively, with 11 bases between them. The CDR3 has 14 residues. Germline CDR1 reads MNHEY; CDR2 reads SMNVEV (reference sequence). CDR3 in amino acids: CASSQPQGNYGYTF. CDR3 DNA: TGTGCCAGCAGTCAGCCCCAGGGTAACTATGGCTACACCTTC.

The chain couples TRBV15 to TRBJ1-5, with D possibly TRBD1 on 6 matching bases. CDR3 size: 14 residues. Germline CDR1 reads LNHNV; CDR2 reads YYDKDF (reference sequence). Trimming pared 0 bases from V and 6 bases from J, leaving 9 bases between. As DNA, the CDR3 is TGTGCCACCAGCAGAGACCAGGGGACTCAGCCCCAGCATTTT. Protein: CATSRDQGTQPQHF.

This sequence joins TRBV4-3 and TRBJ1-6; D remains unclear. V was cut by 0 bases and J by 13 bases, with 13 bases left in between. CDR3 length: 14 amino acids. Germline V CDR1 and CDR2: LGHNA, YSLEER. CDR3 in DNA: TGCGCCAGCAGCCAAGATAGCGGCGGGCAGCCCCTCCACTTT. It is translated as CASSQDSGGQPLHF.

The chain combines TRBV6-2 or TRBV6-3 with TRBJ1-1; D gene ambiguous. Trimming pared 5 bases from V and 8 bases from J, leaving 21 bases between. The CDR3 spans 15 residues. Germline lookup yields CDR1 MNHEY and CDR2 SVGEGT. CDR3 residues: CASSRLEGGWSEAFF. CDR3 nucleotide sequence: TGTGCCAGCAGTCGACTGGAGGGAGGTTGGTCCGAAGCTTTCTTT.

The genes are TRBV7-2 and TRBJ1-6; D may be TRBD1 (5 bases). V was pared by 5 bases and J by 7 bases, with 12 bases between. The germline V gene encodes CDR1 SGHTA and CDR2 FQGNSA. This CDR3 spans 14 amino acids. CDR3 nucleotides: TGTGCCAGCAGCGTACAGGATAAGAATTCACCCCTCCACTTT. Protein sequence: CASSVQDKNSPLHF.

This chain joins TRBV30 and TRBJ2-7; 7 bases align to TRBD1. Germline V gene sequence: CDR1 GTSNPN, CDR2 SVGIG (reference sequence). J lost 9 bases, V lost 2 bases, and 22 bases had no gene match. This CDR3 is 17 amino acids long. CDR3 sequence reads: CAWSLGGGTAIFTVQYF. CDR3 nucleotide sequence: TGTGCCTGGAGTCTAGGGGGTGGGACAGCGATATTCACGGTGCAGTACTTC.

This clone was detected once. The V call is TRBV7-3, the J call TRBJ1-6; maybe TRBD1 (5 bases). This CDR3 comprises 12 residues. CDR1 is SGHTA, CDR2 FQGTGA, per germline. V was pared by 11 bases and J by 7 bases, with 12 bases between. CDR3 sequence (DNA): TGTGCCCTCGTGGGGGGGAATTCACCCCTCCACTTT. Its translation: CALVGGNSPLHF. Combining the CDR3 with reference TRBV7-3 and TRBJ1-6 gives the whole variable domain GAGVSQTPSNKVTEKGKYVELRCDPISGHTALYWYRQSLGQGPEFLIYFQGTGAADDSGLPNDRFFAVRPEGSVSTLKIQRTERGDSAVYLCALVGGNSPLHFGNGTRLTVT.

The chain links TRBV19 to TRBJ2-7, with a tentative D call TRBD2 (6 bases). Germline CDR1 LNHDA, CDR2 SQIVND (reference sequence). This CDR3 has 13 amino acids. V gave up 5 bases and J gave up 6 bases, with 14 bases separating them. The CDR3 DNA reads TGTGCCAGTAGTTTGTCGGGGGAGCGCGAGCAGTACTTC. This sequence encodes CASSLSGEREQYF. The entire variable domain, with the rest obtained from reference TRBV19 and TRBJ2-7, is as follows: DGGITQSPKYLFRKEGQNVTLSCEQNLNHDAMYWYRQDPGQGLRLIYYSQIVNDFQKGDIAEGYSVSREKKESFPLTVTSAQKNPTAFYLCASSLSGEREQYFGPGTRLTVT.

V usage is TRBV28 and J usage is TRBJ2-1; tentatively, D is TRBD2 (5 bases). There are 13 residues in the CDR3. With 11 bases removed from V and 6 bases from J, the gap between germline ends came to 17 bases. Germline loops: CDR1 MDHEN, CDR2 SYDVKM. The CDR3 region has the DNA TGTGCCTCAGAGGGTACCCCTTTCAATGAGCAGTTCTTC. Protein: CASEGTPFNEQFF.

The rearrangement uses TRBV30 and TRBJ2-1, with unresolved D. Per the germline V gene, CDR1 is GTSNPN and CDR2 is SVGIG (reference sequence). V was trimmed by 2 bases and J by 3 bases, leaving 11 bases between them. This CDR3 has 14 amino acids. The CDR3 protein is CAWSIDRGYNEQFF. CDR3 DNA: TGTGCCTGGAGTATCGATAGAGGCTACAATGAGCAGTTCTTC.

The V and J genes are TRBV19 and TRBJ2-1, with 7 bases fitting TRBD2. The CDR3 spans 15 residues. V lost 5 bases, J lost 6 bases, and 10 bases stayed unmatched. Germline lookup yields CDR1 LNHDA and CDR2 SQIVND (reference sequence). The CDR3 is CASSGGGRRINEQFF. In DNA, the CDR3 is TGTGCCAGTAGTGGGGGAGGGAGAAGAATCAATGAGCAGTTCTTC.

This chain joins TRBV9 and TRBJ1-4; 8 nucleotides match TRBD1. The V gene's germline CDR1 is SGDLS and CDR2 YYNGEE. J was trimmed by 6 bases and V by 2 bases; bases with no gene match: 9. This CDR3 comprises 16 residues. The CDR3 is CASSVGQGTPHEKLFF. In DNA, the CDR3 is TGTGCCAGCAGCGTCGGACAGGGCACTCCGCATGAAAAACTGTTTTTT.

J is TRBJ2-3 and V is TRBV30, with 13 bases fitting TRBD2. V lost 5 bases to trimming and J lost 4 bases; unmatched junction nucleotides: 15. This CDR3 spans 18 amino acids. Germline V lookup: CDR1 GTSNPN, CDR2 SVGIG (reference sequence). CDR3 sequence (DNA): TGTGCCTGGGCGGTGAAACGCGGGACTAGCGGGGCCGCAGATACGCAGTATTTT. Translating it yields CAWAVKRGTSGAADTQYF.